A single TCR beta chain is shown here with its context. This sample is part of a study of sequential checkpoint blockade in melanoma. Measured with immunoSEQ multiplex PCR; TCRdb has only the in-frame clones, and not every one. This table has about 21,000 clones, about 82% appearing once. As for treatment: randomized to nivolumab then ipilimumab (arm A) or the reverse (arm B). From thawed PBMCs, live CD3+CD8+ cells negative for CD19 and CD56 were sorted. Germline-derived CDR1 and CDR2 are SGHTA and FQGTGA. After removal of 1 base from V and 6 bases from J, the junction contained 8 bases not matched to a gene. The CDR3 length is 15 residues.

This rearrangement joins TRBV7-3 to TRBJ2-7; 8 positions match TRBD2. The sequence was obtained from a human donor with melanoma. Material: CD8+ T cells sorted from blood (inferred from file names), obtained from a patient given nivolumab and ipilimumab in sequence. The CDR3 loop is CASSLSGGRLLEQYF. Written as DNA, the CDR3 is TGTGCCAGCAGCTTAAGTGGCGGGAGGCTGCTCGAGCAGTACTTC.